This T cell receptor (beta chain) was sequenced during a study of T cell responses to AZD1222 COVID-19 vaccine. Findings and caveats of the study: Baseline testing showed seropositivity in only six or seven AZD1222 recipients. Mapped onto spike, vaccine-associated CD4 TCRs spanned it and were dominant at 160-218 and 743-854. Repertoires in all cases were sampled only once the peak T cell response had passed.

As concerns this clone: What it recognizes is unknown.

TCRdb's table, derived via immunoSEQ multiplex PCR, lists solely in-frame clones and lacks some. The sample shows 160,000 or so clones, just over 90% of them seen only once. Pooling covered second doses at about 4 or about 12 weeks. The CDR3 runs to 18 residues. V was clipped by 4 bases and J by 3 bases; unmatched bases: 14. Germline V lookup: CDR1 SGHDT, CDR2 YYEEEE. This sample comprised peripheral blood, obtained 28 days after the second AZD1222 dose. The receptor's source is an adult who received the AZD1222 COVID-19 vaccine. The J gene is TRBJ2-2, the V gene TRBV5-6; 8 nucleotides match TRBD2. In nucleotides, the CDR3 is TGTGCCAGCAGCAAGTTTGTGTCACTAGCGGATTACACCGGGGAGCTGTTTTTT. Translation gives CASSKFVSLADYTGELFF.